This TCR beta chain is from a study of shared clonotypes between healthy human individuals. Study in general: Each donor's CD8 memory used one plate, CD8 naive two, each CD4 subset three.

Naive CD8 cells, CD45RO-negative and positively selected for CCR7, excluded terminally differentiated effector memory CD45RA+ cells. All donors qualified as healthy HIV-negative adults and had experienced no recent acute infections or vaccinations. Running of the assay took place at deep level. Profiled with immunoSEQ multiplex PCR; TCRdb holds only in-frame clones, not every one. The sample records fewer than 800,000 clones, roughly nine tenths being singletons. The CDR3 covers 15 residues. Trimming removed 0 bases at V and 2 bases at J, with 10 bases between. In germline, CDR1 is SGDLS, CDR2 YYNGEE.

This clonotype was obtained from a man younger than 45 in good health. V and J are TRBV9 and TRBJ2-3, with a possible D match to TRBD2 (5 bases). Sequencing was carried out using naive CD8+ T cells sorted from blood. Here the CDR3 DNA reads TGTGCCAGCAGCGTAGTCGGGGAACCCACAGATACGCAGTATTTT. Translated: CASSVVGEPTDTQYF.